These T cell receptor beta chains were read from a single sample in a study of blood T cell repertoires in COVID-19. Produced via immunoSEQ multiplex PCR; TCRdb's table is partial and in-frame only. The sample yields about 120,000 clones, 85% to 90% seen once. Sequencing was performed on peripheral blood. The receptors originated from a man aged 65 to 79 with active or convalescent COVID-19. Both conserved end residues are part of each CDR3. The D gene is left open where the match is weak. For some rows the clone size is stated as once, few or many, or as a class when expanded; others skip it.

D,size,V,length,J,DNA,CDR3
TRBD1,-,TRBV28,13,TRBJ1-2,TGTGCCAGCACCGGACAGGGTAACTATGGCTACACCTTC,CASTGQGNYGYTF
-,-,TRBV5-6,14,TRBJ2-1,TGTGCCAGCAGCTCACAGCGGGCCTCAAGGGTGCAGTTCTTC,CASSSQRASRVQFF
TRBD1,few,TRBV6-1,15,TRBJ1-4,TGTGCCAGCAGTGATGGGGGGACAGGGACTGAAAAACTGTTTTTT,CASSDGGTGTEKLFF
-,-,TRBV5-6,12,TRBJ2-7,TGTGCCAGCAGCAAAGACAGAAACGAGCAGTACTTC,CASSKDRNEQYF
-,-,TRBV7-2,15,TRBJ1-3,TGTGCCAGCAGCTTCACTCAGGGGTCTGGAAACACCATATATTTT,CASSFTQGSGNTIYF
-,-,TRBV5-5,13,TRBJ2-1,TGTGCCAGCAGCTTGGTCGGAGTGAATGAGCAGTTCTTC,CASSLVGVNEQFF
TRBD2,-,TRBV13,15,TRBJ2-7,TGCGCCAGCCGGTCCGGGGGGGGGTTAACCTACGAGCAGTACTTC,CASRSGGGLTYEQYF
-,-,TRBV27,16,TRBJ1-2,TGTGCCAGCAGTCCCAACTCTGGAGGGTTGGGCTATGGCTACACCTTC,CASSPNSGGLGYGYTF
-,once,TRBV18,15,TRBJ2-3,TGTGCCAGCTCCCCAATGGGGACTAGCACAGATACGCAGTATTTT,CASSPMGTSTDTQYF
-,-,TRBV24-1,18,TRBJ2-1,TGTGCCACCAGTGATTTGCGCGGACGCGAGGGCTCCTACAATGAGCAGTTCTTC,CATSDLRGREGSYNEQFF
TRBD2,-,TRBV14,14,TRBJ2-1,TGTGCCAGCAGCCAAACTAGCGGGAGCTATGAGCAGTTCTTC,CASSQTSGSYEQFF
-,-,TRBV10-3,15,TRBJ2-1,TGTGCCATCAGTGAGTCGACAGGTTCCTACAATGAGCAGTTCTTC,CAISESTGSYNEQFF
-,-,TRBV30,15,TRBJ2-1,TGTGCCTGGAGTGTATGGCGAGCGGGCTACAATGAGCAGTTCTTC,CAWSVWRAGYNEQFF
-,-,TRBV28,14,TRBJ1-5,TGTGCCAGCAGTTTCCGCAGAGGTGATCAGCCCCAGCATTTT,CASSFRRGDQPQHF
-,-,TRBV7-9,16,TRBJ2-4,TGTGCCAGCAGTTCTTCAGCGGAGCTAGCCAAAAACATTCAGTACTTC,CASSSSAELAKNIQYF
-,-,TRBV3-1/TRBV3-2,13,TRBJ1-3,TGTGCCAGCAGCCCACTGCCTGGAAACACCATATATTTT,CASSPLPGNTIYF
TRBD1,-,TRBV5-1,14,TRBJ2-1,TGCGCCAGCAGCTACGGACAGGGGGGAAATGAGCAGTTCTTC,CASSYGQGGNEQFF
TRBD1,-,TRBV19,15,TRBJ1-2,TGTGCCAGTCAGAACACAGGGGCCGCACGCTATGGCTACACCTTC,CASQNTGAARYGYTF
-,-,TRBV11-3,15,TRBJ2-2,TGTGCCAGCAGCTTAGCACAGATAGACACCGGGGAGCTGTTTTTT,CASSLAQIDTGELFF
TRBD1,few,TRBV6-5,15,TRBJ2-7,TGTGCCAGCAGTTCCGGACAGGGAGGTAGCTACGAGCAGTACTTC,CASSSGQGGSYEQYF
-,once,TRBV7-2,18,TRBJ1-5,TGTGCCAGCAGCTTATACCGACCGACCACTACAAGCAATCAGCCCCAGCATTTT,CASSLYRPTTTSNQPQHF
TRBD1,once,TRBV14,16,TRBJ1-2,TGTGCCAGCAGCCAGCAGCTTCCCGGGACAGGGCCACCCTACACCTTC,CASSQQLPGTGPPYTF
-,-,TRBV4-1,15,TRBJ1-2,TGCGCCAGCAGCCAATCCGCAGGCAGGGCCGATGGCTACACCTTC,CASSQSAGRADGYTF
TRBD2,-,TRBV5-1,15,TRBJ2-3,TGCGCCAGCAGCTTAGGACTAGCGGGAGGCGGTACGCAGTATTTT,CASSLGLAGGGTQYF
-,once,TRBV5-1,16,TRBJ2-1,TGCGCCAGCAGCTTCGTCGGACAGAGCTCCTACAATGAGCAGTTCTTC,CASSFVGQSSYNEQFF
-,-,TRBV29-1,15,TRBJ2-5,TGCAGCGTTGATAGTCGGGCAGGGGTTCGAGAGACCCAGTACTTC,CSVDSRAGVRETQYF
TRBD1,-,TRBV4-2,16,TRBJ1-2,TGTGCCAGCAGCCCCGGGACAGGGGAACTATCCTATGGCTACACCTTC,CASSPGTGELSYGYTF
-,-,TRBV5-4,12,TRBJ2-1,TGTGCCAGCAGTCGTAGACTGGATGAGCAGTTCTTC,CASSRRLDEQFF
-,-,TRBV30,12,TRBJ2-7,TGTGCCTGGAGTGTTGAATCTATCTTGCAGTACTTC,CAWSVESILQYF
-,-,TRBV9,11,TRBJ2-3,TGTGCCAGCAGCTTCTCAGATACGCAGTATTTT,CASSFSDTQYF
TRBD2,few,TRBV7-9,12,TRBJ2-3,TGTGCCAGCAGCGCGGGACTATCAAGGATGTATTTT,CASSAGLSRMYF
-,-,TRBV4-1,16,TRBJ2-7,TGCGCCAGCAGCCAAGAATTAGCAGGGATGAGTTACGAGCAGTACTTC,CASSQELAGMSYEQYF
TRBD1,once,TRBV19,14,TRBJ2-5,TGTGCCAGTAGAACCGACAGGGGGCAGGAGACCCAGTACTTC,CASRTDRGQETQYF
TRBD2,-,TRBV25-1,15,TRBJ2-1,TGTGCCAGCAGTGACCTGGGACTAGCGGGCGATGAGCAGTTCTTC,CASSDLGLAGDEQFF
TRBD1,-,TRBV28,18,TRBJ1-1,TGTGCCAGCTCTTTATGGGGTTGGGGACAGGGGGCATCCACTGAAGCTTTCTTT,CASSLWGWGQGASTEAFF
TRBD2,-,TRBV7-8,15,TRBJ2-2,TGTGCCAGCAGCCCGCCGGGGGGTAACACCGGGGAGCTGTTTTTT,CASSPPGGNTGELFF
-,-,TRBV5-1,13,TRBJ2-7,TGCGCCAGCAGCTTCCCAGGGGCCGGCGAGCAGTACTTC,CASSFPGAGEQYF
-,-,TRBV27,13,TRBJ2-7,TGTGCCAGCAGTTTACGGTCTTCAAGATTGCTGTACTTC,CASSLRSSRLLYF
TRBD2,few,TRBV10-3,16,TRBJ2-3,TGTGCCATCAGTGAGTCGGTAGCGGGAGCCACAGATACGCAGTATTTT,CAISESVAGATDTQYF
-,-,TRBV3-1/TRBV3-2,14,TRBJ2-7,TGTGCCAGCAGCCAAGTGGAGGGGGCCCACGAGCAGTACTTC,CASSQVEGAHEQYF
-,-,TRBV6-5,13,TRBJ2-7,TGTGCCAGCAGTTACGGGCCCGACTACGAGCAGTACTTC,CASSYGPDYEQYF
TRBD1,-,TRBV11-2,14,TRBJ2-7,TGTGCCAGCAGCTTAGGAGACAGGGCCTACGAGCAGTACTTC,CASSLGDRAYEQYF
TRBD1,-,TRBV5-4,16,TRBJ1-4,TGTGCCAGCAGCTTGACAGGGGGCAGGGCTAATGAAAAACTGTTTTTT,CASSLTGGRANEKLFF
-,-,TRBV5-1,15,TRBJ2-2,TGCGCCAGCAGCTTGGTACAGGCCAACACCGGGGAGCTGTTTTTT,CASSLVQANTGELFF
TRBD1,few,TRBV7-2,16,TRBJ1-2,TGTGCCAGCAGCTTATCGACAGGGTGGAATGACTATGGCTACACCTTC,CASSLSTGWNDYGYTF